The T cell receptor beta chain under discussion was sequenced for a study of Ad26.COV2.S vaccination and SARS-CoV-2 variants. Overall study findings and caveats: Reportedly, after vaccination the spike-specific CD8+ and CD4+ T cell responses displayed substantial breadth.

The germline V and J ends were trimmed by 4 bases and 2 bases, with 16 bases remaining between them. Germline V CDR1 and CDR2: PRHDT, FYEKMQ (reference sequence). There are 16 residues in the CDR3. Libraries were prepared by immunoSEQ multiplex PCR; TCRdb keeps only in-frame clonotypes and omits some of them. The table has 180,000 or so clones, around 85% seen once; the top ten hold around 6.3%. To note about this clone: Antigen unknown.

The chain combines TRBV13 with TRBJ2-3, with a tentative D call TRBD2 (5 bases). The specimen was peripheral blood, collected after recovery from COVID-19. The TCR originated in a human donor who had recovered from COVID-19. CDR3 bases: TGTGCCAGCAGCTCCCAGTTCGGCCGGGACACAGATACGCAGTATTTT. This sequence encodes CASSSQFGRDTDTQYF.